The 19 T cell receptor beta chains presented below share a single source sample, sequenced in a study of T cell changes during pregnancy in multiple sclerosis. TCRdb's table, derived via immunoSEQ multiplex PCR, lists solely in-frame clones and lacks some. The table has 70,000 to 90,000 clones, approximately 92% seen once; the top ten hold over 0.8%. The sample here was peripheral blood, taken in the first trimester of pregnancy. The source is a female donor with multiple sclerosis, enrolled in a pregnancy study.

The chain recombines TRBV29-1 with TRBJ1-1; the D is unclear. The CDR3 sequence is 12 residues long. Germline CDR1 SQVTM, CDR2 ANQGSEA. Trimming took 4 bases from V and 5 from J, leaving 11 bases between them. The chain's CDR3 is CSVVGSKTEAFF. As DNA, the CDR3 is TGCAGCGTTGTTGGGAGTAAGACTGAAGCTTTCTTT.

The chain combines TRBV6-6 with TRBJ2-7; 11 positions agree with TRBD2. Germline V gene lookup returns CDR1 MNHNY and CDR2 SVGAGI (reference sequence). Trimming cost V 2 bases and J 2 bases; bases outside gene matches: 5. The CDR3 covers 16 residues. In nucleotides, the CDR3 is TGTGCCAGCAGTTACGGAACTAGCGGGGGCCCCTACGAGCAGTACTTC. It codes for CASSYGTSGGPYEQYF.

The V gene is TRBV25-1, the J gene TRBJ2-5; tentative D call: TRBD1 (6 bases). The length of the CDR3 is 15 residues. CDR1 MGHDK and CDR2 SYGVNS come from the germline V gene. Trimming cost V 2 bases and J 6 bases, with 16 bases left between them. CDR3 sequence (DNA): TGTGCCAGCAGTGAAAATGCAGGGGCCGTGAAGACCCAGTACTTC. Encoded protein: CASSENAGAVKTQYF.

The V gene is TRBV10-2, the J gene TRBJ1-2; possible D gene TRBD1, 5 bases. Trimming shortened V by 0 bases and J by 4 bases, and 15 bases separated the two germline ends. Germline CDR1 is WSHSY and CDR2 is SAAADI. This CDR3 has 16 residues. CDR3: CASSESAGWGSYGYTF. The CDR3 DNA reads as TGCGCCAGCAGTGAGTCGGCAGGGTGGGGTAGCTATGGCTACACCTTC.

This sequence joins TRBV2 and TRBJ2-7; 7 nucleotides match TRBD1. The CDR3 spans 14 residues. The V segment lost 6 bases and the J segment 7 bases; nucleotides outside the gene matches: 12. Germline loops: CDR1 SNHLY, CDR2 FYNNEI. In nucleotides, the CDR3 is TGTGCCAGCAGCGGGACAGCCCAAATCTTGGAGCAGTACTTC. It yields the protein CASSGTAQILEQYF.

V usage is TRBV18 and J usage is TRBJ2-2; weak D call: TRBD1 (5 bases). The CDR3 totals 17 residues. Germline assignment: CDR1 KGHSH and CDR2 LQKENI. Deletions cut 0 bases from V and 0 bases from J, with 11 bases between. CDR3 loop: CASSPPPGHSNTGELFF. The CDR3 DNA reads TGTGCCAGCTCACCACCTCCCGGACACTCGAACACCGGGGAGCTGTTTTTT.

The V and J genes are TRBV18 and TRBJ2-3; 12 bases are shared with TRBD2. The V gene's germline CDR1 is KGHSH and CDR2 LQKENI. V was pared by 0 bases and J by 4 bases, with 8 bases of the junction left unmatched. The CDR3 totals 18 residues. This CDR3 reads CASSPPSGLAGPSDTQYF. The CDR3 DNA reads as TGTGCCAGCTCACCACCCTCCGGACTAGCGGGGCCCTCAGATACGCAGTATTTT.

This clone occurred a few times. The chain carries TRBV4-1 and TRBJ1-5; 10 positions match TRBD1. The CDR3 is made up of 16 amino acids. With V trimmed by 1 base and J by 4 bases, 4 bases remained unmatched. Germline values: CDR1 MGHRA, CDR2 YSYEKL. DNA of the CDR3: TGCGCCAGCAGCCAAGGCACGGGACAGGGGAATCAGCCCCAGCATTTT. Encoded protein: CASSQGTGQGNQPQHF.

The table lists this clone with a count of one. The rearrangement joins TRBV5-1 to TRBJ2-2; D is unresolved. CDR3 size: 14 residues. CDR1 is SGHRS, CDR2 YFSETQ, per germline. Trimming removed 0 bases from V and 4 bases from J, with 7 bases in between. CDR3 region: CASSLAWATGELFF. The CDR3 nucleotides are TGCGCCAGCAGCTTGGCTTGGGCCACCGGGGAGCTGTTTTTT.

The chain combines TRBV28 with TRBJ1-4; 7 nucleotides align to TRBD1. Germline CDR1 is MDHEN and CDR2 is SYDVKM. The J segment lost 6 bases and the V segment lost 10 bases, leaving 35 bases of the junction unmatched. The CDR3 runs 22 residues. CDR3 loop: CAINKQRPLLRQGGLSDEKLFF. In DNA form, the CDR3 reads TGTGCCATCAACAAACAAAGACCCCTCCTGAGACAGGGAGGTTTATCGGATGAAAAACTGTTTTTT. Supplemented by reference TRBV28 and TRBJ1-4, the full variable domain reads DVKVTQSSRYLVKRTGEKVFLECVQDMDHENMFWYRQDPGLGLRLIYFSYDVKMKEKGDIPEGYSVSREKKERFSLILESASTNQTSMYLCAINKQRPLLRQGGLSDEKLFFGSGTQLSVL.

The J gene is TRBJ1-5, the V gene TRBV28; D unclear. The CDR3 has 16 residues. Trimming pared 1 base from V and 0 bases from J, leaving 10 bases between. The V gene's germline CDR1 is MDHEN and CDR2 SYDVKM. The CDR3 here is CASSLLDWYSNQPQHF. In DNA form, the CDR3 reads TGTGCCAGCAGTTTATTGGACTGGTATAGCAATCAGCCCCAGCATTTT.

For the CDR3, the DNA is TGCAGCGTTGTGGGACTAGGAACGTTCGAGCAGTACTTC. Translation: CSVVGLGTFEQYF. V gene TRBV29-1 combines with J gene TRBJ2-7; 8 bases match TRBD2. Germline-derived CDR1 and CDR2 are SQVTM and ANQGSEA. V trimming: 4 bases; J trimming: 6 bases; junction bases outside the gene matches: 8. This CDR3 contains 13 residues.

The chain combines TRBV4-1 with TRBJ2-2; D uncertain. V lost 2 bases and J lost 5, with 12 bases in between. Germline CDR1 is MGHRA and CDR2 is YSYEKL. The CDR3 consists of 15 residues. The CDR3 coding sequence is TGCGCCAGCAGCCAAATTACTGTGGTGACCGGGGAGCTGTTTTTT. It yields the protein CASSQITVVTGELFF.

The chain links TRBV6-6 to TRBJ1-2, with D uncertain. The CDR3 contains 11 residues. Trimming cost V 5 bases and J 8 bases, with 9 bases left between them. Per the germline V gene, CDR1 is MNHNY and CDR2 is SVGAGI (reference sequence). The CDR3, as DNA: TGTGCCAGCAGTCCCCAAATGGGCTACACCTTC. It translates to CASSPQMGYTF.

This chain uses TRBV6-1 with TRBJ1-2; tentative D call: TRBD1 (5 bases). CDR3 size: 16 residues. Germline CDR1 reads MNHNS; CDR2 reads SASEGT. Trimming left V 0 bases short and J 4 bases short, with 15 bases between. The CDR3 nucleotides are TGTGCCAGCAGTGAAGCAGGGGCAGCCCCTATCTATGGCTACACCTTC. Protein sequence: CASSEAGAAPIYGYTF.

The chain has TRBV5-4 and TRBJ1-3, with a tentative D call TRBD1 (5 bases). Germline values: CDR1 SGHNT, CDR2 YYREEE (reference sequence). The CDR3 contains 15 residues. V lost 1 base to trimming and J lost 3 bases, with 11 bases between them. The CDR3 nucleotides are TGTGCCAGCAGCTTGACAGGAGCAGGTGGAAACACCATATATTTT. This gives the protein CASSLTGAGGNTIYF.

The chain combines TRBV5-1 with TRBJ2-7, with D possibly TRBD1 on 5 matching bases. The V gene's germline CDR1 is SGHRS and CDR2 YFSETQ. This CDR3 has 15 residues. Trimming shortened V by 0 bases and J by 0 bases, and 10 bases separated the two germline ends. The CDR3 DNA is TGCGCCAGCAGCTTGGAAAGGGGCGGCTCCTACGAGCAGTACTTC. Translation gives CASSLERGGSYEQYF.

This chain joins TRBV21-1 and TRBJ2-1; TRBD1 reflects the table's D call only, with no check against the DNA. TRBV21-1 is given as a pseudogene. There are 14 residues in the CDR3. CDR3 DNA: TGTGCCAGCAGCTCCGACAAGTCCTACAATGAGCAGTTCTTC. Translated: CASSSDKSYNEQFF.

The genes are TRBV15 and TRBJ2-5; TRBD2 matches at 9 bases. V lost 8 bases to trimming and J lost 5 bases; unmatched junction nucleotides: 15. Per the germline V gene, CDR1 is LNHNV and CDR2 is YYDKDF (reference sequence). The CDR3 contains 16 residues. The CDR3 bases are TGTGCCACCTTAGCGGCGGGAGGGCCGGGGAAGGAGACCCAGTACTTC. Translated, it gives CATLAAGGPGKETQYF.